What follows are 32 T cell receptor beta chains derived from one specimen sequenced in a study of T cells after yellow fever vaccination. TCRdb redid the calling of the 5' RACE reads with MiXCR, one entry per CDR3 protein. The sample consists of about 320,000 distinct CDR3 sequences, 9.5% to 12% of them appearing once. The sequencing used CD4+ T cells sorted from PBMCs, collected 45 days after the yellow fever booster vaccination. The receptors shown here come from a man aged 18 to 29 who received the YFV17D yellow fever vaccine.

CDR3 in amino acids: CASRWDRYQPQHF. The CDR3 DNA is TGTGCCAGTAGGTGGGACCGCTATCAGCCCCAGCATTTT. This rearrangement joins TRBV19 to TRBJ1-5; D may be TRBD1 (5 bases). This CDR3 contains 13 residues. V was trimmed by 6 bases and J by 5 bases, leaving 11 bases between them. Germline V gives CDR1 LNHDA, CDR2 SQIVND (reference sequence). Together with reference TRBV19 and TRBJ1-5, the CDR3 gives the full variable domain: DGGITQSPKYLFRKEGQNVTLSCEQNLNHDAMYWYRQDPGQGLRLIYYSQIVNDFQKGDIAEGYSVSREKKESFPLTVTSAQKNPTAFYLCASRWDRYQPQHFGDGTRLSIL.

This clonotype was seen repeatedly, ten times or more. The rearrangement uses TRBV5-5 and TRBJ2-1; D is unclear. Trimming pared 5 bases from V and 0 bases from J, leaving 12 bases between. Per germline, CDR1 SGHKS and CDR2 YYEKEE (reference sequence). The CDR3 covers 15 residues. DNA for the CDR3: TGTGCCAGCAGGTGGGCCTCAAGCTCCTACAATGAGCAGTTCTTC. Translated: CASRWASSSYNEQFF.

In DNA, the CDR3 is TGCAGTGCTAGAGATCGAGTAGCGGGGGGCAATGAGCAGTTCTTC. Amino acid sequence: CSARDRVAGGNEQFF. This rearrangement joins TRBV20-1 to TRBJ2-1; 10 nucleotides line up with TRBD2. CDR3 length: 15 residues. In germline, CDR1 is DFQATT, CDR2 SNEGSKA (reference sequence). After removal of 0 bases from V and 6 bases from J, the junction contained 5 bases not matched to a gene.

V and J are TRBV7-9 and TRBJ2-7; D is unclear. The CDR3 spans 13 residues. Per the germline V gene, CDR1 is SEHNR and CDR2 is FQNEAQ (reference sequence). Trimming left V 1 base short and J 3 bases short, with 7 bases between. This chain's CDR3 is CASSLDFIYEQYF. In DNA, the CDR3 is TGTGCCAGCAGCTTAGACTTTATCTACGAGCAGTACTTC.

In this sample, this clonotype turned up a few times. The chain links TRBV10-3 to TRBJ2-1; D uncertain. The CDR3 consists of 14 residues. Looked up from germline, CDR1 is ENHRY and CDR2 is SYGVKD. Trimming removed 7 bases from V and 0 bases from J, with 10 bases in between. CDR3 protein: CAITDRSSYNEQFF. The DNA for the CDR3 is TGTGCCATCACCGACCGGAGCTCCTACAATGAGCAGTTCTTC.

This clonotype was recorded a few times. The CDR3 DNA is TGTGCCAGCAGTTCCGGGGCTGGACAGAGGAACTACGAGCAGTACGTC. This gives the protein CASSSGAGQRNYEQYV. V usage is TRBV27 and J usage is TRBJ2-7, with TRBD1 as a possible D gene (6 bases). With 4 bases removed from V and 3 bases from J, the gap between germline ends came to 19 bases. This CDR3 is 16 amino acids long. Germline CDR1 is MNHEY and CDR2 is SMNVEV (reference sequence).

In its sample, this clonotype was seen many times. The rearrangement links TRBV11-2 to TRBJ2-1; a possible D gene is TRBD1 (6 bases). V lost 5 bases and J 0 bases, leaving 8 bases between the germline ends. In germline, CDR1 is SGHAT, CDR2 FQNNGV. The CDR3 is 14 residues long. The CDR3 sequence is CASSGGYSYNEQFF. The CDR3 DNA reads TGTGCCAGCAGCGGGGGCTACTCCTACAATGAGCAGTTCTTC.

This clonotype was picked up many times. The V gene is TRBV12-3 or TRBV12-4, the J gene TRBJ2-2; D unclear. Trimming removed 6 bases from V and 1 base from J, with 6 bases in between. The CDR3 runs 13 residues. The DNA for the CDR3 is TGTGCCAGCAGCACAGAGAACACCGGGGAGCTGTTTTTT. Protein sequence: CASSTENTGELFF.

This clonotype has more than one count but fewer than ten. The chain uses TRBV14 and TRBJ2-7; the D is unclear. V dropped 2 bases and J dropped 5 bases, with 13 bases sitting between them. The CDR3 has 14 residues. Germline V CDR1 and CDR2: SGHDN, FVKESK. CDR3 amino acids: CASSQQVFADEQYF. The CDR3 coding sequence is TGTGCCAGCAGCCAACAGGTGTTTGCCGACGAGCAGTACTTC.

The chain is built from TRBV28 and TRBJ2-7; 8 positions match TRBD2. Germline lookup yields CDR1 MDHEN and CDR2 SYDVKM. This CDR3 is 14 amino acids long. The V segment lost 6 bases and the J segment 2 bases; nucleotides outside the gene matches: 6. CDR3 sequence reads: CASRSGGVPYEQYV. DNA for the CDR3: TGTGCCAGCAGATCCGGGGGGGTCCCCTACGAGCAGTACGTC.

The chain links TRBV20-1 to TRBJ1-4; 9 bases agree with TRBD1. The CDR3 loop spans 18 amino acids. Trimming took 5 bases from V and 4 from J; bases not matched to a gene: 17. Germline V gene lookup returns CDR1 DFQATT and CDR2 SNEGSKA (reference sequence). DNA for the CDR3: TGCAGTGCTGGACGCAGTCTCCCGGGACAGGGCTATAATGAAAAACTGTTTTTT. Amino acid sequence: CSAGRSLPGQGYNEKLFF.

This clonotype showed up just a few times. The chain couples TRBV7-3 to TRBJ2-2; tentative D call: TRBD1 (6 bases). V dropped 6 bases and J dropped 5 bases, with 13 bases sitting between them. This CDR3 has 14 residues. Germline V gene data show CDR1 as SGHTA and CDR2 as FQGTGA. CDR3 coding DNA: TGTGCCAGCAGACGGGACATCTTGACCGGGGAGCTGTTTTTT. It codes for CASRRDILTGELFF.

This clonotype has a count of ten or more. CDR3 in amino acids: CLGGGGTEAFF. The CDR3 DNA follows: TGCCTGGGAGGGGGGGGAACTGAAGCTTTCTTT. The genes are TRBV20-1 and TRBJ1-1; possible D gene TRBD1, 6 bases. The CDR3 extends over 11 amino acids. Germline-derived CDR1 and CDR2 are DFQATT and SNEGSKA (reference sequence).

This clonotype has a count of ten or more. V and J are TRBV2 and TRBJ2-3; D is ambiguous. V was shortened by 0 bases and J by 1 base, with 11 bases between the two germline ends. The CDR3 length is 16 residues. The germline gives CDR1 SNHLY, CDR2 FYNNEI. The CDR3 reads CASSEAWRIGTDTQYF. In nucleotides, the CDR3 is TGTGCCAGCAGTGAAGCATGGCGGATCGGCACAGATACGCAGTATTTT.

This clonotype was recorded many times. The chain combines TRBV6-2 or TRBV6-3 with TRBJ1-1; D gene unclear. Germline V gene sequence: CDR1 MNHEY, CDR2 SVGEGT. The germline V and J ends were trimmed by 2 bases and 6 bases, with 13 bases remaining between them. The CDR3 is made up of 14 amino acids. The CDR3 is CASSYGPGVAEAFF. The DNA for the CDR3 is TGTGCCAGCAGTTACGGTCCGGGAGTTGCTGAAGCTTTCTTT.

This clonotype was observed many times. The chain has TRBV12-3 or TRBV12-4 and TRBJ1-1; D is undetermined. This CDR3 has 13 amino acids. V lost 3 bases and J lost 4, with 9 bases in between. The CDR3 sequence is CASSFVVGTEAFF. The CDR3 region has the DNA TGTGCCAGCAGTTTTGTTGTGGGCACTGAAGCTTTCTTT.

V is TRBV18 and J is TRBJ2-5, with 12 positions matching TRBD2. The CDR3 loop spans 16 amino acids. Germline V lookup: CDR1 KGHSH, CDR2 LQKENI. Trimming at V came to 5 bases and at J to 5 bases, leaving 9 bases not matched to a gene. The CDR3 sequence is CASSATSGGRWETQYF. The CDR3 DNA sequence: TGTGCCAGCTCAGCGACTAGCGGGGGACGCTGGGAGACCCAGTACTTC. Full variable domain (rest looked up from reference TRBV18 and TRBJ2-5): NAGVMQNPRHLVRRRGQEARLRCSPMKGHSHVYWYRQLPEEGLKFMVYLQKENIIDESGMPKERFSAEFPKEGPSILRIQQVVRGDSAAYFCASSATSGGRWETQYFGPGTRLLVL.

The chain carries TRBV7-7 and TRBJ1-4; D is undetermined. This CDR3 is 15 amino acids long. Per germline, CDR1 SSHAT and CDR2 FNYEAQ (reference sequence). Trimming removed 2 bases from V and 5 bases from J, with 12 bases in between. CDR3 amino acids: CASSLSGGKNEKLFF. CDR3 in DNA: TGTGCCAGCAGCTTAAGTGGAGGGAAAAATGAAAAACTGTTTTTT.

The rearrangement uses TRBV2 and TRBJ2-7; possibly TRBD1 or TRBD2 for D (6 bases each). CDR1 is SNHLY and CDR2 is FYNNEI in the germline V gene. CDR3 length: 15 residues. The ends were cut back, 6 bases at V and 7 bases at J, with 22 bases in the middle. The DNA of the CDR3 is TGTGCCAGCAGGAACGGGTTAGGGGGGACGGGGGAGCAGTACTTC. Its translation: CASRNGLGGTGEQYF.

J is TRBJ2-2 and V is TRBV12-3 or TRBV12-4; D is unclear. Trimming took off 2 bases at V and 6 bases at J, with 7 bases between the two ends. This CDR3 comprises 13 residues. The CDR3 nucleotides are TGTGCCAGCAGTTTATCATGGGCCGGGGAGCTGTTTTTT. Its protein product is CASSLSWAGELFF.

V is TRBV5-4 and J is TRBJ2-3, with D possibly TRBD2 on 5 matching bases. The germline gives CDR1 SGHNT, CDR2 YYREEE (reference sequence). V was shortened by 1 base and J by 5 bases, with 8 bases between the two germline ends. CDR3 length equals 13 residues. This chain's CDR3 is CASSLPGVDTQYF. Here the CDR3 DNA reads TGTGCCAGCAGCTTGCCCGGGGTAGATACGCAGTATTTT.

This clonotype was picked up a small number of times. The V gene is TRBV7-7, the J gene TRBJ2-3; tentative D call: TRBD1 (6 bases). CDR1 SSHAT and CDR2 FNYEAQ come from the germline V gene (reference sequence). The CDR3 loop spans 14 amino acids. V lost 5 bases and J 4 bases, leaving 13 bases between the germline ends. The CDR3 DNA is TGTGCCAGCAGCACCCGGCCAGGGGCAGATACGCAGTATTTT. Protein product: CASSTRPGADTQYF.

The genes are TRBV5-6 and TRBJ2-7; D is undetermined. This CDR3 is built from 13 residues. Per germline, CDR1 SGHDT and CDR2 YYEEEE. V was trimmed by 0 bases and J by 6 bases, leaving 10 bases between them. The CDR3 spells CASSLASWSEQYF. CDR3 bases: TGTGCCAGCAGCTTGGCCAGCTGGTCCGAGCAGTACTTC. The whole variable domain, remainder taken from reference TRBV5-6 and TRBJ2-7, is DAGVTQSPTHLIKTRGQQVTLRCSPKSGHDTVSWYQQALGQGPQFIFQYYEEEERQRGNFPDRFSGHQFPNYSSELNVNALLLGDSALYLCASSLASWSEQYFGPGTRLTVT.

CDR3 bases: TGTGCCAGCGGCCCAACCGGGGGGAACACTGAAGCTTTCTTT. This codes for CASGPTGGNTEAFF. This chain joins TRBV11-1 and TRBJ1-1; tentative D call: TRBD1 (5 bases). Trimming stripped 8 bases from V and 1 base from J, with 14 bases between. The germline V gene encodes CDR1 SGHAT and CDR2 FQDESV (reference sequence). The CDR3 totals 14 residues. The full variable domain, in which reference TRBV11-1 and TRBJ1-1 provide the parts outside the CDR3, is EAEVAQSPRYKITEKSQAVAFWCDPISGHATLYWYRQILGQGPELLVQFQDESVVDDSQLPKDRFSAERLKGVDSTLKIQPAELGDSAMYLCASGPTGGNTEAFFGQGTRLTVV.

This clonotype appeared a few times. The DNA for the CDR3 is TGTGCCAGCAGTACCCGCGGGACAGGCGGCACTGAAGCTTTCTTT. It yields the protein CASSTRGTGGTEAFF. V is TRBV12-3 or TRBV12-4 and J is TRBJ1-1; 8 bases align to TRBD1. With 5 bases clipped from V and 4 bases from J, the junction kept 9 bases outside the gene matches. The CDR3 loop spans 15 amino acids.

V gene TRBV11-1 combines with J gene TRBJ1-4, with D hard to call. V gave up 5 bases and J gave up 8 bases, with 18 bases separating them. The CDR3 is 15 amino acids. CDR1 is SGHAT, CDR2 FQDESV, per germline (reference sequence). The CDR3 sequence is CASSREAFAEEKLFF. CDR3 DNA: TGTGCCAGCAGCCGCGAGGCCTTTGCGGAAGAAAAACTGTTTTTT.

This sequence joins TRBV19 and TRBJ2-2; 8 positions match TRBD1. V was clipped by 4 bases and J by 5 bases; unmatched bases: 3. The CDR3 has 14 residues. The germline gives CDR1 LNHDA, CDR2 SQIVND (reference sequence). The CDR3 reads CASSNTGGTGELFF. CDR3 in DNA: TGTGCCAGTAGTAACACAGGGGGGACCGGGGAGCTGTTTTTT. Filled out from reference TRBV19 and TRBJ2-2, the complete variable domain reads DGGITQSPKYLFRKEGQNVTLSCEQNLNHDAMYWYRQDPGQGLRLIYYSQIVNDFQKGDIAEGYSVSREKKESFPLTVTSAQKNPTAFYLCASSNTGGTGELFFGEGSRLTVL.

The chain joins TRBV20-1 to TRBJ2-7; D not resolved. This CDR3 is 15 amino acids long. The germline V gene has CDR1 DFQATT and CDR2 SNEGSKA (reference sequence). Trimming removed 6 bases at V and 3 bases at J, with 21 bases between. CDR3 sequence reads: CSALNPGELSYEQYF. The CDR3 coding sequence is TGCAGTGCCTTAAACCCCGGAGAGCTAAGCTACGAGCAGTACTTC.

This clonotype appeared many times. The CDR3 sequence: CASSTGGAADTQYF. CDR3 nucleotide sequence: TGTGCCAGCAGCACCGGGGGGGCGGCTGATACGCAGTATTTT. V usage is TRBV7-2 and J usage is TRBJ2-3, with 8 nucleotides matching TRBD2. The CDR3 runs to 14 residues. Germline V gene data show CDR1 as SGHTA and CDR2 as FQGNSA. V dropped 5 bases and J dropped 6; count of bases not matched to a gene: 7.

The CDR3 coding sequence is TGTGCCAGCACCTCGCTGGGGACACTAAGCACAGATACGCAGTATTTT. Translation gives CASTSLGTLSTDTQYF. The chain joins TRBV28 to TRBJ2-3; TRBD1 is a possible D gene (6 bases). Trimming cost V 7 bases and J 0 bases, with 17 bases left between them. Germline values: CDR1 MDHEN, CDR2 SYDVKM. This CDR3 contains 16 residues.

This clonotype was counted between two and nine times. This chain uses TRBV29-1 with TRBJ1-2; D is undetermined. This CDR3 is built from 12 residues. Trimming took 7 bases from V and 4 from J, leaving 13 bases between them. Germline V gene sequence: CDR1 SQVTM, CDR2 ANQGSEA. CDR3: CSAHQRAYGYTF. CDR3 DNA: TGCAGCGCCCACCAGAGAGCCTATGGCTACACCTTC.

This clonotype occurred a few times. The rearrangement uses TRBV14 and TRBJ2-7, with D tentatively TRBD2 (6 bases). CDR3 length: 14 residues. Between the trimmed V and J ends, which lost 1 base and 6 bases, there was a span of 13 bases. Per germline, CDR1 SGHDN and CDR2 FVKESK. CDR3 sequence: CASSQGGLNREQYF. DNA for the CDR3: TGTGCCAGCAGCCAAGGGGGACTCAATCGCGAGCAGTACTTC.